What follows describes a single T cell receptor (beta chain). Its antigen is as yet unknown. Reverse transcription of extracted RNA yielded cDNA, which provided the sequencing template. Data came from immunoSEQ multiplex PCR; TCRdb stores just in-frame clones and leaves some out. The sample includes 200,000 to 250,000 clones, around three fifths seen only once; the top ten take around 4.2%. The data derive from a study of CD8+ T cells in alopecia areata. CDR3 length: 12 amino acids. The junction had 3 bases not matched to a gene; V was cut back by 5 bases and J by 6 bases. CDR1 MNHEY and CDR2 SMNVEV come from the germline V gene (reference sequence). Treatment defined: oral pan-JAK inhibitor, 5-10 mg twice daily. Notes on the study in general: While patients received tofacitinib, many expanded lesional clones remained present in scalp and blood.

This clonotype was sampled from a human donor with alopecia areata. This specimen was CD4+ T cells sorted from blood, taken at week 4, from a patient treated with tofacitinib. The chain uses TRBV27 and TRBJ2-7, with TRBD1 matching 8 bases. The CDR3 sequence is CASSRTGSEQYF. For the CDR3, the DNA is TGTGCCAGCAGTCGGACAGGGTCCGAGCAGTACTTC.